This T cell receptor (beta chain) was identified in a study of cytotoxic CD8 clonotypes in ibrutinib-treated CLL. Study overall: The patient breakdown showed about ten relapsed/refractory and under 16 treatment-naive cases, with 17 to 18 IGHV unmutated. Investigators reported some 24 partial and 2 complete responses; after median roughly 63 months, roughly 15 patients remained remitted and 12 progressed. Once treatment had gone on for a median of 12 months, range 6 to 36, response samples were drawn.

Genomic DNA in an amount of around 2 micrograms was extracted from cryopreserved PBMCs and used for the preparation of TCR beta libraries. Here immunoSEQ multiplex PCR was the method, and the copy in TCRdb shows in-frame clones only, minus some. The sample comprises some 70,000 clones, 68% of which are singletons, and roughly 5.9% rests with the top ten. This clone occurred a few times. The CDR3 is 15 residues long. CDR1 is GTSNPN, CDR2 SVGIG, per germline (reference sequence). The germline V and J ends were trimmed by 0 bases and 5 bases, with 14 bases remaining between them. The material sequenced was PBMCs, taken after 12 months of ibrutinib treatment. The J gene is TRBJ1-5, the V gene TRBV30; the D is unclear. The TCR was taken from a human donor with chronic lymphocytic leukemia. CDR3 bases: TGTGCCTGGAGTGTACCGCGGGCAGGAGATCAGCCCCAGCATTTT. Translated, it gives CAWSVPRAGDQPQHF. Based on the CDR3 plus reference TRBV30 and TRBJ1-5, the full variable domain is SQTIHQWPATLVQPVGSPLSLECTVEGTSNPNLYWYRQAAGRGLQLLFYSVGIGQISSEVPQNLSASRPQDRQFILSSKKLLLSDSGFYLCAWSVPRAGDQPQHFGDGTRLSIL.